These 8 T cell receptor beta chains originate from one sample sequenced in a study of shared clonotypes between healthy human individuals. Generated by immunoSEQ multiplex PCR, the TCRdb table keeps only in-frame clones and is missing some. The data show approximately 500,000 clones, with 81% seen just once and roughly an eighth held by the top ten. The sequenced sample was PBMCs. All receptors derive from a woman aged 35 to 49 in good health. Some clones in this sample may be carry-over from other donors' samples.

The chain recombines TRBV2 with TRBJ1-2; 8 nucleotides align to TRBD1. This CDR3 is built from 18 residues. Germline V gives CDR1 SNHLY, CDR2 FYNNEI. With 5 bases clipped from V and 7 bases from J, the junction kept 21 bases outside the gene matches. The CDR3 region is CASSWDRTGQLDPSGYTF. The DNA of the CDR3 is TGTGCCAGCAGTTGGGACAGGACAGGGCAACTCGATCCTAGTGGCTACACCTTC.

The V gene is TRBV7-2, the J gene TRBJ2-3; 7 bases line up with TRBD2. This CDR3 is built from 16 residues. Unmatched junction bases numbered 6, after V lost 1 base and J lost 2 bases. The germline gives CDR1 SGHTA, CDR2 FQGNSA. CDR3 region: CASSLGAGATTDTQYF. CDR3 in DNA: TGTGCCAGCAGCTTAGGGGCGGGAGCAACCACAGATACGCAGTATTTT.

The chain employs TRBV11-2 and TRBJ1-1; tentatively, D is TRBD1 (6 bases). Trimming stripped 5 bases from V and 4 bases from J, with 14 bases between. Looked up from germline, CDR1 is SGHAT and CDR2 is FQNNGV. There are 14 residues in the CDR3. In DNA, the CDR3 is TGTGCCAGCAGCGATACAGGGCGCGGCACTGAAGCTTTCTTT. Translation: CASSDTGRGTEAFF.

This chain uses TRBV6-5 with TRBJ2-7, with 8 positions matching TRBD2. There are 14 residues in the CDR3. V lost 6 bases to trimming and J lost 3 bases; unmatched junction nucleotides: 7. Germline V gene lookup returns CDR1 MNHEY and CDR2 SVGAGI. The CDR3 DNA is TGTGCCAGCAGAACTAGCGGCCACAACTACGAGCAGTACTTC. As protein: CASRTSGHNYEQYF.

This clone has only one observation. The CDR3 DNA reads TGTGCCAGCAGCTTAGGTGAGGGCCGGTGGGATGAGCAGTTCTTC. Its protein is CASSLGEGRWDEQFF. This chain joins TRBV5-5 and TRBJ2-1; a weak D match, TRBD2 (5 bases). Trimming stripped 2 bases from V and 8 bases from J, with 17 bases between. Per the germline V gene, CDR1 is SGHKS and CDR2 is YYEKEE (reference sequence). CDR3 length: 15 amino acids. Together with reference TRBV5-5 and TRBJ2-1, the CDR3 gives the full variable domain: DAGVTQSPTHLIKTRGQQVTLRCSPISGHKSVSWYQQVLGQGPQFIFQYYEKEERGRGNFPDRFSARQFPNYSSELNVNALLLGDSALYLCASSLGEGRWDEQFFGPGTRLTVL.

J is TRBJ1-2 and V is TRBV29-1, with D possibly TRBD1 on 5 matching bases. Germline values: CDR1 SQVTM, CDR2 ANQGSEA. The CDR3 loop spans 14 amino acids. The V end lost 4 bases, the J end lost 8 bases, and 20 bases lay between the germline ends. CDR3 in DNA: TGCAGCGTTGTCCCAGGGCGGCAATCAAGCGGCTACACCTTC. This encodes CSVVPGRQSSGYTF.

A remark on this clone: It is likely a read error: a sequence one base away is far more abundant. The V call is TRBV7-2, the J call TRBJ2-3; 7 nucleotides match TRBD2. The CDR3 has 13 amino acids. Germline lookup yields CDR1 SGHTA and CDR2 FQGNSA. Trimming at V came to 2 bases and at J to 5 bases, leaving 1 base not matched to a gene. The CDR3 region is CASSLTGGDTQYF. As DNA, the CDR3 is TGTGCCAGCAGCTTAACGGGAGGAGATACGCAGTATTTT.

The rearrangement uses TRBV18 and TRBJ2-7; a possible D gene is TRBD2 (6 bases). In germline, CDR1 is KGHSH, CDR2 LQKENI. CDR3 length: 15 residues. Trimming removed 6 bases from V and 0 bases from J, with 15 bases in between. The CDR3 loop is CASSGSGGSSYEQYF. The CDR3 nucleotides are TGTGCCAGCTCGGGTAGCGGAGGTTCCTCCTACGAGCAGTACTTC.